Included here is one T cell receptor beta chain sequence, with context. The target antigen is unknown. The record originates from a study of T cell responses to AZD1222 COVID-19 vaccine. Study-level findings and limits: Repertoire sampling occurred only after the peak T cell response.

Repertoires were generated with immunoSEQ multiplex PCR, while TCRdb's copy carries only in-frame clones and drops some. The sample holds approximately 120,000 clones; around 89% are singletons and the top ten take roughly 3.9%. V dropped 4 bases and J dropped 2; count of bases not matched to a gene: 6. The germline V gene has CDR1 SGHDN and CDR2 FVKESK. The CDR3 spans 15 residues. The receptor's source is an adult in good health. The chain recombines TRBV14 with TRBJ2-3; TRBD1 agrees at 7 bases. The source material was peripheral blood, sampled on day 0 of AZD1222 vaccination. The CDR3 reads CASSLQGYVTDTQYF. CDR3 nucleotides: TGTGCCAGCAGCCTACAGGGGTACGTCACAGATACGCAGTATTTT.